This TCR beta chain was identified during a study of cytomegalovirus exposure and HLA in healthy donors. Whole-study context: Earlier, 100 million to 120 million unique TCR beta sequences were recovered from around 200 million T cells by an analysis. Study results and limitations: Previously analyzed data showed that most TCR beta V segments were productive at a frequency of about 87% or about 30%.

J gave up 2 bases and V 5 bases, and 5 bases lay outside the gene matches. Germline values: CDR1 SGHTA, CDR2 FQGNSA. The CDR3 contains 14 residues. On this clone itself: Its target is unknown.

60 Vbeta and 13 Jbeta primers were used in PCR. Clones were sequenced by immunoSEQ multiplex PCR, and TCRdb holds only the in-frame ones, with some missing. This table holds about 140,000 clones, about 79% found once. The chain uses TRBV7-2 and TRBJ1-2, with 7 bases lining up with TRBD1. The clonotype comes from a young woman in good health and CMV-seronegative. The sequencing sample was made of PBMCs. This chain's CDR3 is CASSVDRANYGYTF. The CDR3 nucleotides are TGTGCCAGCAGCGTCGACAGGGCGAACTATGGCTACACCTTC.